Each of the 8 T cell receptor beta chains below was sequenced from the same sample in a study of T-cell memory formation after mild COVID-19 (dated by TCRdb to the early 2020s). The library was generated by 5' RACE. The sequencer listed for this sample is Illumina NovaSeq 6000. TCRdb applied fastp at Q25 and MiXCR to the public reads, then kept only in-frame beta chains. Each entry is one CDR3 protein sequence, shown with its most common DNA and genes. This sample comprises 400,000 to 500,000 distinct CDR3 sequences, 15% to 25% of them detected only once. The top ten hold about 8.8% of the sample. The source material was PBMCs or a T cell subset sorted from them (not recorded which). The receptors here all came from an adult woman who had mild COVID-19 (a few samples of this study predate the infection). The sample titles of this study are shuffled in the database, so cell type and time point are left out; the donor was told from shared clones.

The chain carries TRBV7-8 and TRBJ1-2; D not resolved. Germline V gene sequence: CDR1 SGHVS, CDR2 FQNEAQ. Trimming removed 5 bases from V and 2 bases from J, with 12 bases in between. The CDR3 contains 14 residues. The CDR3 loop is CASSPSAGNYGYTF. Written as DNA, the CDR3 is TGTGCCAGCAGCCCTTCCGCAGGCAACTATGGCTACACCTTC.

V is TRBV19 and J is TRBJ2-7; D is undetermined. Germline CDR1 is LNHDA and CDR2 is SQIVND (reference sequence). CDR3 size: 10 residues. Trimming cost V 11 bases and J 6 bases, with 11 bases left between them. Here the CDR3 reads CAGSSGEQYF. The CDR3 DNA is TGTGCCGGGTCCTCGGGCGAGCAGTACTTC.

Only a few counts were recorded for this clonotype. The gene calls are TRBV30 and TRBJ1-2; TRBD1 matches at 7 bases. The CDR3 is 12 residues long. CDR1 is GTSNPN and CDR2 is SVGIG in the germline V gene (reference sequence). With 1 base clipped from V and 5 bases from J, the junction kept 1 base outside the gene matches. This CDR3 is CAWSGGQYGYTF. The CDR3 bases are TGTGCCTGGAGTGGGGGACAGTATGGCTACACCTTC.

This sequence joins TRBV6-6 and TRBJ2-3; D call uncertain. Per germline, CDR1 MNHNY and CDR2 SVGAGI (reference sequence). CDR3 length equals 16 residues. Trimming pared 2 bases from V and 0 bases from J, leaving 12 bases between. CDR3 loop: CASSYERKSSTDTQYF. Written as DNA, the CDR3 is TGTGCCAGCAGTTACGAGCGAAAATCTAGCACAGATACGCAGTATTTT.

The J gene is TRBJ2-5, the V gene TRBV20-1; 10 positions match TRBD1. This CDR3 contains 14 residues. Germline CDR1 and CDR2: DFQATT and SNEGSKA (reference sequence). The trim removed 5 bases at V and 5 bases at J, leaving 8 bases unmatched. The CDR3 region has the DNA TGCAGTGCTTGGGACAGGGGAGGCGAGGAGACCCAGTACTTC. Its protein is CSAWDRGGEETQYF.

This clonotype appeared a few times. This rearrangement joins TRBV7-9 to TRBJ1-3, with a tentative D call TRBD1 (6 bases). CDR3 length equals 18 residues. V was cut by 5 bases and J by 1 base, with 21 bases left in between. CDR1 and CDR2 from the germline V gene are SEHNR and FQNEAQ (reference sequence). CDR3 in amino acids: CASSPPIRTESSGNTIYF. CDR3 coding DNA: TGTGCCAGCAGCCCCCCGATCCGGACAGAATCATCTGGAAACACCATATATTTT.

The chain uses TRBV4-2 and TRBJ2-7; D is undetermined. CDR3 length: 14 residues. V lost 0 bases, J lost 1 base, and 7 bases lay in between. CDR1 is LGHNA and CDR2 is YNFKEQ in the germline V gene. This chain's CDR3 is CASSQERRSYEQYF. CDR3 DNA: TGTGCCAGCAGCCAAGAAAGACGGTCCTACGAGCAGTACTTC.

Details on this clonotype: Without the conserved terminal phenylalanine or tryptophan, this CDR3 likely stems from a read error. The V call is TRBV5-1, the J call TRBJ1-3, with D hard to call. The length of the CDR3 is 15 residues. V gave up 0 bases and J gave up 0 bases, with 7 bases separating them. Germline V lookup: CDR1 SGHRS, CDR2 YFSETQ. The CDR3 DNA follows: TGCGCCAGCAGCTTGGGGGGAAACTCTGGAAACACCATATATATT. As protein: CASSLGGNSGNTIYI.